Listed here are 9 T cell receptor beta chains from one sample, sequenced in a study of OX40 agonist ivuxolimab in advanced cancers. Data came from immunoSEQ multiplex PCR; TCRdb stores just in-frame clones and leaves some out. The sample carries about 41,000 clones, 85% recorded once. Sample: CD4+ or CD8+ T cells sorted from blood, taken in a trial of the OX40 agonist ivuxolimab. The receptors shown here come from an adult with an advanced solid tumor such as melanoma, head and neck, liver or kidney cancer.

The CDR3, as DNA: TGTGCCAGCAAGTCAGGACTAGCAGGAGATACGCAGTATTTT. As protein: CASKSGLAGDTQYF. The rearrangement links TRBV2 to TRBJ2-3; 8 bases map to TRBD2. This CDR3 comprises 14 residues. Germline V gene sequence: CDR1 SNHLY, CDR2 FYNNEI. With V trimmed by 7 bases and J by 5 bases, 8 bases remained unmatched.

The V gene is TRBV7-9, the J gene TRBJ1-2; 7 bases are a match to TRBD1. The junction had 2 bases not matched to a gene; V was cut back by 5 bases and J by 8 bases. This CDR3 has 11 amino acids. Germline CDR1 SEHNR, CDR2 FQNEAQ (reference sequence). The CDR3 sequence: CASSPRGGYTF. The CDR3 nucleotides are TGTGCCAGCAGCCCCAGGGGGGGCTACACCTTC.

The count of this clone is one. The J gene is TRBJ1-1, the V gene TRBV6-5, with unresolved D. Looked up from germline, CDR1 is MNHEY and CDR2 is SVGAGI. This CDR3 spans 13 amino acids. V was trimmed by 3 bases and J by 4 bases, leaving 9 bases between them. This CDR3 is CASSYKGGTEAFF. Written as DNA, the CDR3 is TGTGCCAGCAGTTATAAGGGTGGCACTGAAGCTTTCTTT.

This clone was counted a few times. The chain couples TRBV29-1 to TRBJ1-1, with unresolved D. Trimming shortened V by 3 bases and J by 5 bases, and 13 bases separated the two germline ends. The V gene's germline CDR1 is SQVTM and CDR2 ANQGSEA. This CDR3 has 13 amino acids. CDR3 sequence reads: CSVDLGTRTEAFF. The DNA of the CDR3 is TGCAGCGTTGATCTAGGCACGAGAACTGAAGCTTTCTTT.

The sample holds one count of this clone. This chain joins TRBV14 and TRBJ2-7; TRBD1 is a possible D gene (5 bases). Germline V CDR1 and CDR2: SGHDN, FVKESK. The CDR3 has 15 residues. V was pared by 4 bases and J by 2 bases, with 15 bases between. CDR3: CASSPYTRTPYEQYF. DNA for the CDR3: TGTGCCAGCAGCCCCTACACCCGGACACCCTACGAGCAGTACTTC.

The V call is TRBV5-5, the J call TRBJ1-1, with D possibly TRBD1 on 6 matching bases. Between the trimmed V and J ends, which lost 6 bases and 4 bases, there was a span of 16 bases. The CDR3 covers 14 residues. Germline CDR1 SGHKS, CDR2 YYEKEE (reference sequence). CDR3 amino acids: CASNRVFTSTEAFF. The CDR3 bases are TGTGCCAGCAACAGGGTATTTACGAGCACTGAAGCTTTCTTT.

This clone was observed once. The V gene is TRBV7-6, the J gene TRBJ2-7; TRBD1 might be the D (5 bases). This CDR3 comprises 13 residues. Germline CDR1 reads SGHVS; CDR2 reads FNYEAQ. Trimming removed 2 bases from V and 3 bases from J, with 8 bases in between. For the CDR3, the DNA is TGTGCCAGCAGCTTAACAGGCCGCTACGAGCAGTACTTC. Its protein is CASSLTGRYEQYF.

A note on this clone: The junction departs from the called germline gene at one end, perhaps through a read error. The chain uses TRBV4-2 and TRBJ2-3; no clear D. Germline CDR1 reads LGHNA; CDR2 reads YNFKEQ. The CDR3 totals 17 residues. The CDR3 spells CASSQASVSLGTATQYF. The CDR3 DNA follows: TGTGCCAGCAGCCAAGCGAGTGTGAGTCTAGGCACAGCTACGCAGTATTTT.

V is TRBV6-1 and J is TRBJ1-1; D is unresolved. V was trimmed by 3 bases and J by 3 bases, leaving 11 bases between them. This CDR3 is built from 14 residues. Germline V gene sequence: CDR1 MNHNS, CDR2 SASEGT. The CDR3 loop reads CASSERNLHTEAFF. DNA for the CDR3: TGTGCCAGCAGTGAGAGAAATCTTCACACTGAAGCTTTCTTT.